Shown below are 26 T cell receptor beta chains from a single sample sequenced in a study of shared clonotypes between healthy human individuals. Clones were read by immunoSEQ multiplex PCR, and TCRdb kept only the in-frame ones, dropping some. The sample contains 500,000 to 700,000 clones, approximately 95% of which appear only once. Naivety among CD8 cells was defined by CD45RO negativity and positive CCR7 selection, thereby excluding terminally differentiated effector memory CD45RA+ cells. The sample taken for sequencing was naive CD8+ T cells sorted from blood. The receptors were sampled from a woman under 40 in good health.

The CDR3 loop reads CASSFLAGTSYEQYF. DNA of the CDR3: TGTGCCAGCAGTTTTCTAGCGGGGACCTCCTACGAGCAGTACTTC. This chain connects TRBV27 to TRBJ2-7, with 9 bases lining up with TRBD2. The CDR3 is 15 amino acids. Trimming cost V 3 bases and J 0 bases; bases outside gene matches: 3. The germline V gene has CDR1 MNHEY and CDR2 SMNVEV (reference sequence).

The chain employs TRBV29-1 and TRBJ2-1; D is possibly TRBD1 (5 bases). This CDR3 is built from 13 residues. The germline gives CDR1 SQVTM, CDR2 ANQGSEA. V lost 3 bases and J lost 6, with 12 bases in between. CDR3 in amino acids: CSVDRGLGNEQFF. In DNA form, the CDR3 reads TGCAGCGTTGATAGGGGATTGGGCAATGAGCAGTTCTTC.

The chain is built from TRBV7-9 and TRBJ1-3, with 8 nucleotides matching TRBD1. The trim removed 5 bases at V and 11 bases at J, leaving 5 bases unmatched. The CDR3 length is 12 residues. CDR1 is SEHNR and CDR2 is FQNEAQ in the germline V gene (reference sequence). CDR3 coding DNA: TGTGCCAGCAGCCGGGACAGGTGGGCCATATATTTT. The encoded protein is CASSRDRWAIYF.

This chain links TRBV7-6 with TRBJ1-1; 12 bases align to TRBD1. After removal of 5 bases from V and 3 bases from J, the junction contained 13 bases not matched to a gene. Germline assignment: CDR1 SGHVS and CDR2 FNYEAQ. The CDR3 runs 18 residues. CDR3 nucleotides: TGTGCCAGCAGCACGAAAGGGACAGGGGGCCCAGGGGACACTGAAGCTTTCTTT. Amino acids: CASSTKGTGGPGDTEAFF.

The chain couples TRBV4-1 to TRBJ1-2; maybe TRBD1 (6 bases). This CDR3 comprises 17 residues. Trimming left V 1 base short and J 4 bases short, with 19 bases between. CDR1 MGHRA and CDR2 YSYEKL come from the germline V gene. The CDR3 region is CASSQVPLSRGTYGYTF. CDR3 nucleotides: TGCGCCAGCAGCCAAGTACCTTTAAGCAGGGGCACCTATGGCTACACCTTC.

V and J are TRBV19 and TRBJ2-7, with D uncertain. Trimming pared 3 bases from V and 3 bases from J, leaving 12 bases between. Per germline, CDR1 LNHDA and CDR2 SQIVND (reference sequence). This CDR3 comprises 14 residues. CDR3 sequence: CASSMGGENYEQYF. CDR3 DNA: TGTGCCAGTAGTATGGGTGGAGAGAACTACGAGCAGTACTTC. Using reference TRBV19 and TRBJ2-7 for the parts outside the CDR3, the full variable domain is DGGITQSPKYLFRKEGQNVTLSCEQNLNHDAMYWYRQDPGQGLRLIYYSQIVNDFQKGDIAEGYSVSREKKESFPLTVTSAQKNPTAFYLCASSMGGENYEQYFGPGTRLTVT.

The J gene is TRBJ2-1, the V gene TRBV27; D remains ambiguous. V lost 5 bases and J lost 1, with 15 bases in between. This CDR3 contains 16 residues. Germline V gives CDR1 MNHEY, CDR2 SMNVEV (reference sequence). CDR3 region: CASSRSGGVSYNEQFF. In nucleotides, the CDR3 is TGTGCCAGCAGTCGATCGGGCGGTGTTTCCTACAATGAGCAGTTCTTC.

The chain recombines TRBV6-4 with TRBJ2-1, with D perhaps TRBD1 or TRBD2 (5 bases each). CDR3 length equals 14 residues. In germline, CDR1 is MRHNA, CDR2 SNTAGT. With 3 bases removed from V and 8 bases from J, the gap between germline ends came to 14 bases. The CDR3 DNA follows: TGTGCCAGCAGTGATGGGCTACTGGGGGATGAGCAGTTCTTC. Translated, it gives CASSDGLLGDEQFF.

V gene TRBV20-1 combines with J gene TRBJ2-5, with D perhaps TRBD1 (7 bases). Germline V gives CDR1 DFQATT, CDR2 SNEGSKA (reference sequence). V dropped 7 bases and J dropped 9 bases, with 12 bases sitting between them. The length of the CDR3 is 10 residues. In DNA form, the CDR3 reads TGCAGTGTAACAGGGGAGGCCCAGTACTTC. Encoded protein: CSVTGEAQYF.

A single count supports this clone. The CDR3 loop reads CASSYRGAGNEQYF. The DNA of the CDR3 is TGTGCCAGCAGCTACAGGGGAGCTGGGAACGAGCAGTACTTC. The rearrangement joins TRBV27 to TRBJ2-7, with TRBD1 identical over 7 bases. CDR1 is MNHEY and CDR2 is SMNVEV in the germline V gene (reference sequence). The CDR3 is 14 residues long. Unmatched junction bases numbered 10, after V lost 6 bases and J lost 5 bases.

The chain recombines TRBV29-1 with TRBJ2-7; maybe TRBD2 (5 bases). Germline CDR1 reads SQVTM; CDR2 reads ANQGSEA. This CDR3 has 12 residues. Trimming pared 6 bases from V and 6 bases from J, leaving 15 bases between. This CDR3 is CSVQPEGTEQYF. The CDR3 nucleotides read TGCAGCGTGCAACCCGAGGGTACCGAGCAGTACTTC.

The V gene is TRBV25-1, the J gene TRBJ2-5; D is perhaps TRBD1 (5 bases). Per the germline V gene, CDR1 is MGHDK and CDR2 is SYGVNS. CDR3 length equals 18 residues. Deletions cut 2 bases from V and 5 bases from J, with 24 bases between. The CDR3 nucleotides read TGTGCCAGCAGTGAAGGGCCGGACACATCCTTAGGGGCCGAGACCCAGTACTTC. This sequence encodes CASSEGPDTSLGAETQYF.

The chain combines TRBV14 with TRBJ2-7, with 9 bases that match TRBD1. Germline lookup yields CDR1 SGHDN and CDR2 FVKESK. This CDR3 has 16 amino acids. After removal of 2 bases from V and 4 bases from J, the junction contained 9 bases not matched to a gene. DNA for the CDR3: TGTGCCAGCAGCCAATCCGCCGGGACAGGGTGGTACGAGCAGTACTTC. Its protein is CASSQSAGTGWYEQYF.

The chain recombines TRBV28 with TRBJ1-3; 7 nucleotides match TRBD1. V gave up 6 bases and J gave up 3 bases; unmatched junction bases: 8. Germline V gene lookup returns CDR1 MDHEN and CDR2 SYDVKM. This CDR3 contains 15 residues. CDR3 bases: TGTGCCAGCAGCGCAACAGACAGGGATGGAAACACCATATATTTT. It yields the protein CASSATDRDGNTIYF. Full variable domain (outside the CDR3, taken from reference TRBV28 and TRBJ1-3): DVKVTQSSRYLVKRTGEKVFLECVQDMDHENMFWYRQDPGLGLRLIYFSYDVKMKEKGDIPEGYSVSREKKERFSLILESASTNQTSMYLCASSATDRDGNTIYFGEGSWLTVV.

This clone has just one count. The chain recombines TRBV6-5 with TRBJ2-7, with D hard to call. CDR1 MNHEY and CDR2 SVGAGI come from the germline V gene. This CDR3 region has 13 residues. V gave up 6 bases and J gave up 7 bases, with 16 bases separating them. The CDR3 nucleotides read TGTGCCAGCAGGCCCGGTCATCGTAGGGAGCAGTACTTC. It yields the protein CASRPGHRREQYF.

The rearrangement links TRBV7-9 to TRBJ2-1, with 10 positions matching TRBD1. Germline CDR1 SEHNR, CDR2 FQNEAQ (reference sequence). Trimming removed 1 base from V and 8 bases from J; junction bases left unmatched: 5. The CDR3 covers 15 residues. CDR3 loop: CASSLGDRGRHEQFF. For the CDR3, the DNA is TGTGCCAGCAGCTTAGGGGACAGGGGCCGCCATGAGCAGTTCTTC.

CDR3 sequence reads: CAWIRLVGNEQFF. For the CDR3, the DNA is TGTGCCTGGATTAGACTAGTTGGAAATGAGCAGTTCTTC. The chain has TRBV30 and TRBJ2-1; perhaps TRBD2 as D (6 bases). Looked up from germline, CDR1 is GTSNPN and CDR2 is SVGIG (reference sequence). Trimming shortened V by 4 bases and J by 7 bases, and 14 bases separated the two germline ends. The CDR3 loop spans 13 amino acids.

The chain combines TRBV6-5 with TRBJ1-5; unclear D gene. Germline values: CDR1 MNHEY, CDR2 SVGAGI. This CDR3 comprises 15 residues. Trimming cost V 6 bases and J 1 base, with 13 bases left between them. The CDR3 loop is CASSPSHGSNQPQHF. The CDR3 DNA follows: TGTGCCAGCAGCCCCTCCCACGGCAGCAATCAGCCCCAGCATTTT.

The chain recombines TRBV28 with TRBJ1-2, with D possibly matching TRBD1 (6 bases). The CDR3 is 14 residues long. Germline assignment: CDR1 MDHEN and CDR2 SYDVKM. V dropped 4 bases and J dropped 0 bases, with 9 bases sitting between them. The DNA of the CDR3 is TGTGCCAGCAGTTCGGACAGAACTAACTATGGCTACACCTTC. Its translation: CASSSDRTNYGYTF.

V gene TRBV7-9 combines with J gene TRBJ2-7; 8 bases are a match to TRBD1. Trimming took 5 bases from V and 0 from J; bases not matched to a gene: 6. The CDR3 spans 15 residues. CDR1 is SEHNR and CDR2 is FQNEAQ in the germline V gene (reference sequence). The CDR3 sequence is CASSVLTGASYEQYF. CDR3 nucleotide sequence: TGTGCCAGCAGCGTACTGACAGGGGCCTCCTACGAGCAGTACTTC.

This chain connects TRBV21-1 to TRBJ2-7; TRBD2, the table's D call, was not compared with the DNA. TRBV21-1 is described as a pseudogene. This CDR3 has 17 residues. The CDR3: CASNLQAGPQGYYEQYF. The DNA of the CDR3 is TGTGCCAGCAACCTTCAAGCGGGACCCCAGGGATACTACGAGCAGTACTTC.

A remark on this clone: The sample holds other DNA sequences that translate to the same CDR3. This chain joins TRBV27 and TRBJ2-1; D possibly matches TRBD1 or TRBD2 (5 bases each). CDR3 length: 12 amino acids. Between the trimmed V and J ends, which lost 2 bases and 7 bases, there was a span of 6 bases. Germline CDR1 reads MNHEY; CDR2 reads SMNVEV (reference sequence). The CDR3 is CASSLGGNEQFF. In DNA form, the CDR3 reads TGTGCCAGCAGTTTAGGGGGTAATGAGCAGTTCTTC.

Remarks on this clone: In the same sample, other DNA sequences code for this CDR3. The chain is built from TRBV6-6 and TRBJ2-7; D is ambiguous. There are 14 residues in the CDR3. The V gene lost 2 bases and the J gene lost 0 bases, with 8 bases spanning the gap. Germline V gives CDR1 MNHNY, CDR2 SVGAGI (reference sequence). The CDR3 coding sequence is TGTGCCAGCAGTTACGGAGAGAGCTCCTACGAGCAGTACTTC. This codes for CASSYGESSYEQYF.

A single count supports this clone. The rearrangement links TRBV19 to TRBJ1-1; 10 bases line up with TRBD1. Germline CDR1 and CDR2: LNHDA and SQIVND (reference sequence). CDR3 length: 12 residues. The trim removed 10 bases at V and 6 bases at J, leaving 5 bases unmatched. DNA of the CDR3: TGTGCCACCAGGACAGGGGGATCTGAAGCTTTCTTT. This codes for CATRTGGSEAFF.

This rearrangement joins TRBV10-2 to TRBJ2-7; 8 bases are shared with TRBD2. CDR1 is WSHSY and CDR2 is SAAADI in the germline V gene. This CDR3 has 17 residues. The junction had 19 bases not matched to a gene; V was cut back by 7 bases and J by 5 bases. This CDR3 is CASIGVSGGASFDEQYF. In nucleotides, the CDR3 is TGCGCCAGCATTGGGGTCTCGGGGGGGGCGAGTTTCGACGAGCAGTACTTC.

V usage is TRBV25-1 and J usage is TRBJ2-7; D may match TRBD1 or TRBD2 (5 bases each). Trimming left V 5 bases short and J 0 bases short, with 17 bases between. The CDR3 is 16 residues long. The V gene's germline CDR1 is MGHDK and CDR2 SYGVNS. As DNA, the CDR3 is TGTGCCAGCAGTCCGATCTCCGGGACCGACTCCTACGAGCAGTACTTC. Amino acids: CASSPISGTDSYEQYF.